The rows below give T cell receptor beta chains drawn from one sample of a study of control samples from healthy donors and cancer patients. The data were produced by immunoSEQ multiplex PCR, yet TCRdb's version contains in-frame clones alone and is incomplete. The repertoire holds over 70,000 clones, 85% to 90% seen once, with about 7.4% in the top ten. The sequenced material came from blood. Every receptor here comes from a woman aged 55-69 years in good health. Each CDR3 is given with its conserved first and last residue. The order of the fields is D gene, clone size, V gene, J gene, CDR3 DNA, CDR3 protein. A D gene is named only where the DNA matches it firmly. Clone size is not always given. Where it is, it says once, few, many or a class for expanded clones.

.	.	TRBV7-2	TRBJ2-3	TGTGCCAGCAGCTTAAATTCGCATCCAGATACGCAGTATTTT	CASSLNSHPDTQYF
.	.	TRBV28	TRBJ1-2	TGTGCCAGCAGGCGTACAGGGCGCTTGGGCTACACCTTC	CASRRTGRLGYTF
.	.	TRBV5-1	TRBJ1-2	TGCGCCAGCAGCTTGGGTCAGGGTGATGGCTACACCTTC	CASSLGQGDGYTF
TRBD2	.	TRBV9	TRBJ2-2	TGTGCCAGCAGCGTAGACCCTAGCGGCACCGGGGAGCTGTTTTTT	CASSVDPSGTGELFF
.	few	TRBV5-6	TRBJ1-2	TGTGCCAGCAGCTTGGAGCAGGCTTATACCTTC	CASSLEQAYTF
.	.	TRBV24-1	TRBJ2-5	TGTGCCACCAGTGGGTCGGGAGAGACCCAGTACTTC	CATSGSGETQYF
TRBD1	.	TRBV2	TRBJ2-7	TGTGCCAGCAGTACACCGGGACAGGGGACCGAGCAGTACTTC	CASSTPGQGTEQYF
TRBD1	.	TRBV2	TRBJ2-7	TGTGCCAGCAGGACAGGGCGTTCGGACGAGCAGTACTTC	CASRTGRSDEQYF
TRBD1	.	TRBV19	TRBJ1-2	TGTGCCAGTAGTGCCGGGCCACAGGGGAACTATGGCTACACCTTC	CASSAGPQGNYGYTF
.	.	TRBV4-3	TRBJ2-3	TGCGCCAGCAGCCAAGGACGGGGAGTCACAGATACGCAGTATTTT	CASSQGRGVTDTQYF
.	few	TRBV2	TRBJ1-1	TGTGCCAGCAGAGCGCCGGGGACTGAAGCTTTCTTT	CASRAPGTEAFF
TRBD2	.	TRBV4-2	TRBJ2-5	TGTGCCAGCAGCCAAGGGGGCGGGGGGGCCCCGGAGACCCAGTACTTC	CASSQGGGGAPETQYF
TRBD1	once	TRBV7-9	TRBJ2-1	TGTGCCAGCAGCGACCAACAGGGGACGGACAATGAGCAGTTCTTC	CASSDQQGTDNEQFF
.	.	TRBV18	TRBJ1-5	TGTGCCAGCTCACCACAGGGGCCCGATCAGCCCCAGCATTTT	CASSPQGPDQPQHF
.	.	TRBV7-2	TRBJ2-7	TGTGCCAGCAGTTTACAGTTCTACGAGCAGTACTTC	CASSLQFYEQYF
.	.	TRBV2	TRBJ1-6	TGTGCCAGCAGTGCACAGGGTGGGGGGTCACCCCTCCACTTT	CASSAQGGGSPLHF
.	.	TRBV7-2	TRBJ2-1	TGTGCCAGCAGCACCCGTAGAGACAATGAGCAGTTCTTC	CASSTRRDNEQFF
TRBD2	once	TRBV28	TRBJ2-1	TGTGCCAGCAGTCTCCTCGCGGGAGGCCTCAATGAGCAGTTCTTC	CASSLLAGGLNEQFF
.	.	TRBV19	TRBJ1-2	TGTGCCAGTAGTACACAGGGTTCAGGCGGCTACACCTTC	CASSTQGSGGYTF
TRBD2	.	TRBV15	TRBJ2-1	TGTGCCACCGGAGGGGCCCCGGGACTAGCGGGAGGTCCCCCCCCCAATGAGCAGTTCTTC	CATGGAPGLAGGPPPNEQFF
TRBD1	.	TRBV5-1	TRBJ2-7	TGCGCCAGCAGCTTGGCCGGGACAGGGGACTACGAGCAGTACTTC	CASSLAGTGDYEQYF
TRBD2	.	TRBV9	TRBJ2-3	TGTGCCAGCAGCGTAGGGGCTAGCGGGCGTGGAGATACGCAGTATTTT	CASSVGASGRGDTQYF